Described below is a single T cell receptor beta chain sequence and its context. Profiled with immunoSEQ multiplex PCR; TCRdb holds only in-frame clones, not every one. Here the sample spans about 150,000 clones, around 87% being singletons. The CDR3 contains 13 residues. V was pared by 8 bases and J by 1 base, with 14 bases between. The germline gives CDR1 SQVTM, CDR2 ANQGSEA. These data come from a study of blood T cell repertoires in COVID-19. Study as a whole: T cells, B-cell-depleted T cells, or PBMCs supplied cDNA or gDNA.

The source of this sequence is a woman aged 60-75 years with active or convalescent COVID-19. The chain recombines TRBV29-1 with TRBJ2-5; D possibly corresponds to TRBD2 (5 bases). What was sequenced was peripheral blood. This CDR3 is CSTGGGTQETQYF. In DNA form, the CDR3 reads TGCAGCACTGGAGGTGGCACCCAAGAGACCCAGTACTTC.